Here is one T cell receptor (beta chain) with its context. The antigen is undetermined. A read error may produce the germline difference seen at one junction end. The sample belongs to a study of cytomegalovirus exposure and HLA in healthy donors. The CDR3 length is 13 residues. Germline CDR1 is MNHNS and CDR2 is SASEGT. The PCR employed 60 Vbeta primers together with 13 Jbeta primers. The assay was immunoSEQ multiplex PCR, and TCRdb's table has in-frame clones only and misses some. The sample has some 170,000 clones; 70% to 80% are singletons. Study-level points and caveats: A classifier reportedly called cytomegalovirus status with high sensitivity and specificity. A later look showed TCR association rates differing by HLA locus, highest for DRB1 and lowest for HLA-C.

Sequenced sample: PBMCs. The origin of this receptor is a man between 25 and 39 years old in good health and CMV-seropositive. The genes are TRBV6-1 and TRBJ1-6; D remains ambiguous. CDR3 residues: CAGRSSHNSPLHF. The CDR3 nucleotides read TGTGCCGGAAGGAGCTCCCATAATTCACCCCTCCACTTT.